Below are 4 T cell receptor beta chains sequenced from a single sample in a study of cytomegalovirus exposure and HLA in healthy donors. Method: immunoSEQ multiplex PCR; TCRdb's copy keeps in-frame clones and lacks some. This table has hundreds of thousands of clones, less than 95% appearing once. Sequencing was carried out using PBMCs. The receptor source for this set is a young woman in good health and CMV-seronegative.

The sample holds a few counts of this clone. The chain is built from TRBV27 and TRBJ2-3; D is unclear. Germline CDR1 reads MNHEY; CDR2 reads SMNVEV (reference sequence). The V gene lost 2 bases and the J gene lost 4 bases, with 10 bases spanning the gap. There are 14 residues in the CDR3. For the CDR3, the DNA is TGTGCCAGCAGTTTAAGGGTGACGGCAGATACGCAGTATTTT. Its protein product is CASSLRVTADTQYF.

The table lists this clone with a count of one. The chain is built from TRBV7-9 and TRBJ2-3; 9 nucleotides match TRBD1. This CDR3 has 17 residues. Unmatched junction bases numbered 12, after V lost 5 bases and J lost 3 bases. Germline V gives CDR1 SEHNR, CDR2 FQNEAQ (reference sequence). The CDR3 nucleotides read TGTGCCAGCAGCACCGGGACAGGGCCCATTAAGACAGATACGCAGTATTTT. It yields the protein CASSTGTGPIKTDTQYF.

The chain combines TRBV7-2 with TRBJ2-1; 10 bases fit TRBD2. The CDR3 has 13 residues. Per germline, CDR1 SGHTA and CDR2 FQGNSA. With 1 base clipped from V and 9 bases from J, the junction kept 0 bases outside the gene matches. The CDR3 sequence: CASSLGLAGEQFF. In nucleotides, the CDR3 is TGTGCCAGCAGCTTAGGACTAGCGGGTGAGCAGTTCTTC. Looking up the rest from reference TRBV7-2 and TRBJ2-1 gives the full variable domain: GAGVSQSPSNKVTEKGKDVELRCDPISGHTALYWYRQSLGQGLEFLIYFQGNSAPDKSGLPSDRFSAERTGGSVSTLTIQRTQQEDSAVYLCASSLGLAGEQFFGPGTRLTVL.

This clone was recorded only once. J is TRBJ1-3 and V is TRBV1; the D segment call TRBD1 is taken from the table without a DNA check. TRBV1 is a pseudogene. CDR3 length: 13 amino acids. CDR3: CTSRQGTGNTIYF. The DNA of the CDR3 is TGCACCAGCAGACAGGGCACTGGAAACACCATATATTTT.